These 19 T cell receptor beta chains were all obtained from the same sample, sequenced in a study of technical replicates of blood from a handful of donors. Some clones are missing from TCRdb's copy, which holds only in-frame ones; the method was immunoSEQ multiplex PCR. The table has some 94,000 clones, approximately 94% seen once. The sequenced sample was T cells isolated from PBMCs. Receptors originate from a human donor in good health.

The V and J genes are TRBV9 and TRBJ2-7; 9 bases fit TRBD2. Per the germline V gene, CDR1 is SGDLS and CDR2 is YYNGEE. The CDR3 spans 16 residues. The ends lost 4 bases at V and 4 bases at J; junction bases unmatched: 12. The CDR3 bases are TGTGCCAGCAGCCCGGGCTGGGTAGCGGGAGTTTACGAGCAGTACTTC. This translates into CASSPGWVAGVYEQYF.

J is TRBJ1-4 and V is TRBV5-1; 8 bases map to TRBD1. The trim removed 1 base at V and 7 bases at J, leaving 3 bases unmatched. CDR1 SGHRS and CDR2 YFSETQ come from the germline V gene. The CDR3 totals 14 residues. CDR3 loop: CASSLRDRGEKLFF. Written as DNA, the CDR3 is TGCGCCAGCAGCTTGCGAGACAGGGGTGAAAAACTGTTTTTT.

This chain joins TRBV4-2 and TRBJ2-3; a weak D match, TRBD2 (5 bases). This CDR3 has 16 residues. V was shortened by 1 base and J by 7 bases, with 18 bases between the two germline ends. From germline, CDR1 is LGHNA and CDR2 YNFKEQ. DNA for the CDR3: TGTGCCAGCAGCCAAGGTAACGGGAATCTCCTGAATACGCAGTATTTT. Its protein is CASSQGNGNLLNTQYF.

This clone was seen a few times. The V call is TRBV28, the J call TRBJ2-2, with D possibly being TRBD2 (6 bases). The germline V and J ends were trimmed by 10 bases and 1 base, with 13 bases remaining between them. The germline V gene encodes CDR1 MDHEN and CDR2 SYDVKM. The CDR3 is 14 residues long. In DNA, the CDR3 is TGTGCCACCCGTGGCGGGATGAACACCGGGGAGCTGTTTTTT. It yields the protein CATRGGMNTGELFF.

The rearrangement uses TRBV19 and TRBJ2-1; D uncertain. Germline lookup yields CDR1 LNHDA and CDR2 SQIVND (reference sequence). With 4 bases removed from V and 7 bases from J, the gap between germline ends came to 8 bases. The length of the CDR3 is 12 residues. The CDR3: CASSTFPNEQFF. The DNA of the CDR3 is TGTGCCAGTAGTACGTTCCCTAATGAGCAGTTCTTC.

The chain is built from TRBV4-3 and TRBJ2-3; D remains unclear. The germline V and J ends were trimmed by 0 bases and 6 bases, with 19 bases remaining between them. This CDR3 is 17 amino acids long. The V gene's germline CDR1 is LGHNA and CDR2 YSLEER. CDR3 protein: CASSQDPYGQFPDTQYF. CDR3 nucleotides: TGCGCCAGCAGCCAAGATCCGTATGGGCAGTTCCCTGATACGCAGTATTTT.

The rearrangement uses TRBV19 and TRBJ1-5, with D uncertain. The CDR3 has 16 amino acids. Germline CDR1 and CDR2: LNHDA and SQIVND (reference sequence). Trimming removed 2 bases at V and 6 bases at J, with 17 bases between. The CDR3 here is CASSIRREGLSQPQHF. The CDR3 nucleotides are TGTGCCAGTAGTATACGACGGGAAGGATTAAGTCAGCCCCAGCATTTT.

The rearrangement uses TRBV28 and TRBJ1-4; the D is unclear. The CDR3 is made up of 13 amino acids. CDR1 is MDHEN and CDR2 is SYDVKM in the germline V gene. Trimming removed 8 bases from V and 3 bases from J, with 10 bases in between. Here the CDR3 DNA reads TGTGCCAGCGTCGACTCAGCTAATGAAAAACTGTTTTTT. Translation: CASVDSANEKLFF.

CDR3 bases: TGTGCCAGCAGCTTAGGATCGGCCAGCGGCGGCTACACCTTC. Encoded protein: CASSLGSASGGYTF. This chain connects TRBV7-6 to TRBJ1-2, with unresolved D. CDR1 and CDR2 (germline): SGHVS, FNYEAQ. This CDR3 comprises 14 residues. The V end was cut by 1 base, the J end by 8 bases, with 14 bases between.

The rearrangement links TRBV6-4 to TRBJ1-1; D not certain. This CDR3 is built from 13 residues. Deletions cut 4 bases from V and 0 bases from J, with 6 bases between. The germline gives CDR1 MRHNA, CDR2 SNTAGT. The CDR3 is CASSASVNTEAFF. CDR3 DNA: TGTGCCAGCAGTGCCTCCGTGAACACTGAAGCTTTCTTT.

This sequence joins TRBV6-4 and TRBJ2-6; unclear D gene. The CDR3 loop spans 15 amino acids. The V end was cut by 0 bases, the J end by 1 base, with 4 bases between. Germline lookup yields CDR1 MRHNA and CDR2 SNTAGT. Here the CDR3 reads CASSDSSSGANVLTF. The CDR3 DNA sequence: TGTGCCAGCAGTGACTCGAGTTCTGGGGCCAACGTCCTGACTTTC.

This clone was counted a single time. The J gene is TRBJ1-2, the V gene TRBV11-2; no clear D. The CDR3 runs 16 residues. CDR1 is SGHAT, CDR2 FQNNGV, per germline. The germline V and J ends were trimmed by 5 bases and 1 base, with 17 bases remaining between them. In DNA, the CDR3 is TGTGCCAGCAGCCCCGCGGGGTCAGTGGTTAACTATGGCTACACCTTC. Translation gives CASSPAGSVVNYGYTF.

The rearrangement joins TRBV19 to TRBJ2-1; D is perhaps TRBD1 (6 bases). Germline assignment: CDR1 LNHDA and CDR2 SQIVND (reference sequence). The CDR3 is 13 residues long. V dropped 6 bases and J dropped 5 bases, with 11 bases sitting between them. The CDR3 coding sequence is TGTGCCAGTAGGGCTTCAGGGGACAATGAGCAGTTCTTC. Amino acids: CASRASGDNEQFF.

This chain joins TRBV6-5 and TRBJ2-5, with TRBD2 matching 12 bases. The V segment lost 2 bases and the J segment 9 bases; nucleotides outside the gene matches: 7. The CDR3 loop spans 15 amino acids. Germline V gene data show CDR1 as MNHEY and CDR2 as SVGAGI. CDR3 protein: CASSYGTSGPRPQYF. For the CDR3, the DNA is TGTGCCAGCAGTTACGGGACTAGCGGGCCTCGGCCCCAGTACTTC.

The chain is built from TRBV7-2 and TRBJ2-3; TRBD2 matches 9 bases. CDR1 and CDR2 (germline): SGHTA, FQGNSA. The CDR3 covers 16 residues. V shed 5 bases and J 4 bases; nucleotides not matched to a gene: 10. The CDR3 nucleotides are TGTGCCAGCAGCCCGCTAGCGGGAACCTTACCAGATACGCAGTATTTT. Translated, it gives CASSPLAGTLPDTQYF.

V is TRBV6-6 and J is TRBJ1-1; 9 bases are a match to TRBD1. From germline, CDR1 is MNHNY and CDR2 SVGAGI (reference sequence). The trim removed 7 bases at V and 3 bases at J, leaving 6 bases unmatched. The CDR3 has 14 amino acids. The CDR3 here is CASKRDREDTEAFF. CDR3 nucleotides: TGTGCCAGCAAGAGGGACAGGGAAGACACTGAAGCTTTCTTT.

The chain uses TRBV28 and TRBJ2-5; 12 bases are a match to TRBD1. The J segment lost 5 bases and the V segment lost 5 bases, leaving 6 bases of the junction unmatched. The CDR3 consists of 15 residues. CDR1 is MDHEN, CDR2 SYDVKM, per germline. For the CDR3, the DNA is TGTGCCAGCAGTCCCGGGACAGGGGGCGGCGAGACCCAGTACTTC. It codes for CASSPGTGGGETQYF.

CDR3 in amino acids: CASSAILAGGPNEQFF. As DNA, the CDR3 is TGTGCCAGTAGTGCGATTCTAGCGGGAGGACCCAATGAGCAGTTCTTC. The J gene is TRBJ2-1, the V gene TRBV19; 11 bases are shared with TRBD2. The CDR3 totals 16 residues. Germline loops: CDR1 LNHDA, CDR2 SQIVND (reference sequence). The junction had 9 bases not matched to a gene; V was cut back by 5 bases and J by 6 bases.

This clone was picked up one time. The gene calls are TRBV13 and TRBJ2-1, with a possible D match to TRBD2 (6 bases). The germline V gene encodes CDR1 PRHDT and CDR2 FYEKMQ (reference sequence). The V end was cut by 0 bases, the J end by 6 bases, with 6 bases between. This CDR3 is built from 13 residues. DNA for the CDR3: TGTGCCAGCAGCTTAGGACTAGCCAATGAGCAGTTCTTC. Its protein product is CASSLGLANEQFF.